Included here is one TCR beta chain sequence, with context. The sample carries other DNA sequences with the same CDR3. Method: immunoSEQ multiplex PCR; TCRdb's copy keeps in-frame clones and lacks some. The data show 300,000 to 400,000 clones, with around nine tenths seen just once and roughly 3.3% held by the top ten. Germline V gene lookup returns CDR1 LNHDA and CDR2 SQIVND (reference sequence). Trimming pared 3 bases from V and 5 bases from J, leaving 10 bases between. This CDR3 contains 13 residues. This entry is derived from a study of blood T cell repertoires in COVID-19. Whole-study context: Nucleic acid was either cDNA or gDNA, and it came from T cells, B-cell-depleted T cells, or PBMCs.

The source is a woman between 18 and 30 years old who had recovered from COVID-19. Material: peripheral blood. This chain links TRBV19 with TRBJ2-5; D possibly corresponds to TRBD1 (6 bases). In DNA form, the CDR3 reads TGTGCCAGTAGTATTCAGGGGCAGGAGACCCAGTACTTC. As protein: CASSIQGQETQYF.